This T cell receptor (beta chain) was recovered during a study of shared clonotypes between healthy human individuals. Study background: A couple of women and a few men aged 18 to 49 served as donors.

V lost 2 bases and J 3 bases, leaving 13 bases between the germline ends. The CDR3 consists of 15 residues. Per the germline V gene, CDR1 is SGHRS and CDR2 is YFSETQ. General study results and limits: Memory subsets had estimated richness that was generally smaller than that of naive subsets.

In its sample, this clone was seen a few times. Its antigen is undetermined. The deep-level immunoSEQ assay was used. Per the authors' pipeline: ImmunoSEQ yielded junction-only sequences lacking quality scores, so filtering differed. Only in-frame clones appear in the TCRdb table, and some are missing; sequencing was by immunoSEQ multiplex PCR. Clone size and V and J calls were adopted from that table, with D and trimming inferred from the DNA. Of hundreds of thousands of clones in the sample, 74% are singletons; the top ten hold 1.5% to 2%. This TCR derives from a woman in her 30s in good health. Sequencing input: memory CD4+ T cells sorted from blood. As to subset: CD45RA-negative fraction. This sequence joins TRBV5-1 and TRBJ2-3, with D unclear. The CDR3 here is CASSFGRVGTDTQYF. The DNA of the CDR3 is TGCGCCAGCAGCTTCGGGCGAGTTGGGACAGATACGCAGTATTTT. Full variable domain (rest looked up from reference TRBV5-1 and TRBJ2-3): KAGVTQTPRYLIKTRGQQVTLSCSPISGHRSVSWYQQTPGQGLQFLFEYFSETQRNKGNFPGRFSGRQFSNSRSEMNVSTLELGDSALYLCASSFGRVGTDTQYFGPGTRLTVL.